A selection of T cell receptor beta chains follows, all from one sample in a study of T cell responses to AZD1222 COVID-19 vaccine. Sequencing was performed with immunoSEQ multiplex PCR; in TCRdb, only in-frame clones are kept and a portion is missing. The repertoire includes 120,000 to 150,000 clones, about 91% of them detected once, and more than 1.3% sits in the top ten. Here the sequenced sample was peripheral blood, taken on day 0 of AZD1222 vaccination. All receptors come from an adult in good health. Both conserved end residues are trimmed from each CDR3.

CDR3 length,V gene,J gene,CDR3 protein
13,TRBV10-3,TRBJ1-1,AINRSGGLSTEAF
12,TRBV2,TRBJ1-5,ASSEREGDQPQH
12,TRBV6-2/TRBV6-3,TRBJ1-1,ASSLTGYSTEAF
11,TRBV7-9,TRBJ1-5,ASSGFDNQPQH
12,TRBV18,TRBJ2-7,ASSPPYPRYEQY
16,TRBV19,TRBJ1-1,ASSIDPPGTGVRTEAF
11,TRBV5-1,TRBJ2-5,ASSSLAEETQY
12,TRBV6-5,TRBJ2-5,ASSSYRTVETQY
14,TRBV3-1/TRBV3-2,TRBJ2-3,ASSFEAGSSTDTQY
11,TRBV10-3,TRBJ2-7,AISQQGNYEQY
12,TRBV13,TRBJ2-5,ASREGPRHETQY
12,TRBV4-1,TRBJ1-5,ASSDVSVGQPQH
13,TRBV5-6,TRBJ1-4,ASRPQGRTNEKLF
15,TRBV7-3,TRBJ2-1,ASSRAGRAGGYAEQF
13,TRBV7-2,TRBJ1-2,ASSPPDRTADGYT
11,TRBV27,TRBJ2-1,ASRVTGYNEQF
11,TRBV19,TRBJ2-7,ASAPQQSYEQY
15,TRBV6-4,TRBJ2-1,ASSDGKREVIIHGQF
11,TRBV9,TRBJ2-1,ASSVARMNEQF
9,TRBV18,TRBJ1-1,ASSPGGEAF
12,TRBV7-2,TRBJ2-7,ASSLNPGSYEQY
14,TRBV7-2,TRBJ2-1,ASSLSTGSSYNEQF
12,TRBV28,TRBJ2-5,ASRVGGQQETQY
11,TRBV10-3,TRBJ1-1,AIHGAANTEAF
12,TRBV7-2,TRBJ1-1,ASSQPPLLAEAF
11,TRBV24-1,TRBJ2-7,ATRGTNSYEQY
13,TRBV27,TRBJ2-7,ASSSGQGLLYEQY
13,TRBV10-2,TRBJ2-1,ASSEAGTSYNEQF
13,TRBV6-2/TRBV6-3,TRBJ1-5,ASSLESSTNQPQH
13,TRBV6-5,TRBJ1-5,ASSYSAGSNQPQH
13,TRBV11-3,TRBJ2-1,ASSPRTGQINEQF
13,TRBV7-2,TRBJ2-5,ASSLDATPGETQY
12,TRBV6-6,TRBJ1-5,ASSRTGGYQPQH
14,TRBV6-2/TRBV6-3,TRBJ1-2,ASSYSNWDGDYGYT
12,TRBV7-2,TRBJ2-1,ASSLGGGPNEQF
13,TRBV7-2,TRBJ2-7,ASSSQYGGNDEQY
9,TRBV21-1,TRBJ1-5,ASKAFQPQH
12,TRBV24-1,TRBJ2-2,ATLGLASTGELF
15,TRBV14,TRBJ2-7,ASRSGTSGRAPAEQY
13,TRBV3-1/TRBV3-2,TRBJ2-5,ASSSFLGVQETQY
11,TRBV27,TRBJ1-2,ASSPPGRHGYT
12,TRBV10-3,TRBJ2-3,AISEDRRGGTQY
12,TRBV4-3,TRBJ2-2,ASSQEGTERELF
12,TRBV7-9,TRBJ2-3,ASRALVAIDTQY